This TCR beta chain was obtained from a study of beta chain features in type 1 diabetes. Points from the study as a whole: Among patients, naive, central memory and Treg TCRB repertoires appeared more similar than among healthy donors. For Type 1 diabetes patients, all four CD4+ subsets carried TCRB CDR3s that were moderately but significantly shorter. Whether TCRB rearrangement is influenced by HLA type was left unresolved in this analysis.

V lost 2 bases to trimming and J lost 0 bases, with 8 bases between them. The germline V gene has CDR1 SGHTA and CDR2 FQGNSA. The CDR3 runs to 15 residues. To note about this clone: The antigen remains unidentified. The sample has other DNA sequences that encode this CDR3 too.

The investigators reverse transcribed all of the isolated RNA, so they sequenced expressed TCRB transcripts. It was found that naive, central memory and regulatory T cell samples averaged approximately 3.9 million reads. Sequenced by immunoSEQ multiplex PCR; TCRdb stores in-frame clones only, minus some. The table shows 600,000 to 750,000 clones, with roughly 12% occurring only once. The TCR comes from a man between 25 and 39 years old with type 1 diabetes. Sequencing was performed on naive CD4+ T cells from blood. V gene TRBV7-2 combines with J gene TRBJ2-1, with no clear D. The CDR3 loop reads CASSLPGSSYNEQFF. Written as DNA, the CDR3 is TGTGCCAGCAGCTTACCAGGAAGCTCCTACAATGAGCAGTTCTTC.